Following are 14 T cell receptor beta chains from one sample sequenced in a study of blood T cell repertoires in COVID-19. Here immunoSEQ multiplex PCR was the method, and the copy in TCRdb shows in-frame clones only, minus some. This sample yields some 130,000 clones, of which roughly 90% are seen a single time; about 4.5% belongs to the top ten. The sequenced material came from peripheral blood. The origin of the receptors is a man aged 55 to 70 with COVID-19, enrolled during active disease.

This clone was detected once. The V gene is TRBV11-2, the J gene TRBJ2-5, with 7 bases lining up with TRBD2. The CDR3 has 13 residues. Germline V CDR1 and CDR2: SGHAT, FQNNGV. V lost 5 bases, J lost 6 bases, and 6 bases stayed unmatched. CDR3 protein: CASSLREGKTQYF. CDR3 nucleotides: TGTGCCAGCAGCCTAAGGGAGGGAAAGACCCAGTACTTC.

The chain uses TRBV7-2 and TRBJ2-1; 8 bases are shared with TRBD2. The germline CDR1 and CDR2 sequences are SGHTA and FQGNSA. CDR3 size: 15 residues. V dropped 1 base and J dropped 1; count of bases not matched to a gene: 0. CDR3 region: CASSLVAGSYNEQFF. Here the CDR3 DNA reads TGTGCCAGCAGCTTAGTAGCGGGATCCTACAATGAGCAGTTCTTC.

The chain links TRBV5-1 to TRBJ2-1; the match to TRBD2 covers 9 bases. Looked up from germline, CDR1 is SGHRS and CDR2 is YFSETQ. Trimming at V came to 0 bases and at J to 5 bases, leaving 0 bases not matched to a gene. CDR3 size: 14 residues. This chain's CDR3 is CASSLGGRDNEQFF. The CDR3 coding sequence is TGCGCCAGCAGCTTGGGCGGGAGGGACAATGAGCAGTTCTTC.

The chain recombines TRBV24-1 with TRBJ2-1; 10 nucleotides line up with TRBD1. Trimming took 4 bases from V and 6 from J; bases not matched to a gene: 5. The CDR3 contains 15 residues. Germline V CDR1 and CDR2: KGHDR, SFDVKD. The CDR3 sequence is CATSDRQGAVNEQFF. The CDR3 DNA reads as TGTGCCACCAGTGACCGACAGGGGGCCGTCAATGAGCAGTTCTTC.

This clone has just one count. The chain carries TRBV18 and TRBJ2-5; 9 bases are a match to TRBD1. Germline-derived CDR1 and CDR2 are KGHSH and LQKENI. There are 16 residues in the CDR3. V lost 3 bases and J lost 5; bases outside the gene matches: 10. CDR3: CASSPLSQGAGETQYF. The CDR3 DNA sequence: TGTGCCAGCTCACCCCTCTCACAGGGGGCAGGGGAGACCCAGTACTTC.

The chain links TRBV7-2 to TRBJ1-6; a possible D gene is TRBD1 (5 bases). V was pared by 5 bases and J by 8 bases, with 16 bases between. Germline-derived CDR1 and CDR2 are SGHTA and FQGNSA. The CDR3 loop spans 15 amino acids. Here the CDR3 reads CASSPIWGGDSPLHF. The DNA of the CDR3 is TGTGCCAGCAGCCCCATCTGGGGAGGGGATTCACCCCTCCACTTT.

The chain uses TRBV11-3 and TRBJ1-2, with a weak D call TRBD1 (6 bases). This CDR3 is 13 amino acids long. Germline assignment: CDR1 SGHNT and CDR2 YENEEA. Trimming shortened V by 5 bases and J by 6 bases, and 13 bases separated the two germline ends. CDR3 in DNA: TGTGCCAGCAGCCCCAGGGGCGGCCATGGCTACACCTTC. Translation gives CASSPRGGHGYTF.

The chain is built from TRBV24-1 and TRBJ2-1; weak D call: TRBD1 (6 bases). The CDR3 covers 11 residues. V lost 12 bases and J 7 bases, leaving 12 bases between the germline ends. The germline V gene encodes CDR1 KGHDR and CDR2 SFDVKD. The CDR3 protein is CAVQGLNEQFF. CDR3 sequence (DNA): TGTGCCGTACAGGGATTAAATGAGCAGTTCTTC.

CDR3 DNA: TGCAGCGTCTCAAAAGCGGGTGATGCTTTCTTT. Translation: CSVSKAGDAFF. The rearrangement joins TRBV29-1 to TRBJ1-1; D remains unclear. Between the trimmed V and J ends, which lost 6 bases and 11 bases, there was a span of 16 bases. CDR1 and CDR2 from the germline V gene are SQVTM and ANQGSEA. The CDR3 loop spans 11 amino acids.

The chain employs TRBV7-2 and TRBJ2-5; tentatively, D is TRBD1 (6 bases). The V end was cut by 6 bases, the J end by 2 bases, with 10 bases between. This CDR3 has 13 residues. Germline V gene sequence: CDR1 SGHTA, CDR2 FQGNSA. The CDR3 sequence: CASRYTGQETQYF. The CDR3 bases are TGTGCCAGCAGATATACAGGGCAAGAGACCCAGTACTTC.

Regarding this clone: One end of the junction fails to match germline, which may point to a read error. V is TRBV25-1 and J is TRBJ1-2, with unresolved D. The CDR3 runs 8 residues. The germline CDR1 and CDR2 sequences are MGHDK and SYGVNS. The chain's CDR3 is CASSRARF. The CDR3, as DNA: TGTGCCAGCAGTAGAGCCCGCTTC.

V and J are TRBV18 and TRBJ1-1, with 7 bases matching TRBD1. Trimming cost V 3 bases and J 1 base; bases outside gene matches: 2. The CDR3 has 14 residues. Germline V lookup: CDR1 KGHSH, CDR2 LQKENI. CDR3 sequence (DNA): TGTGCCAGCTCACCCGGGACAGAGAACACTGAAGCTTTCTTT. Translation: CASSPGTENTEAFF. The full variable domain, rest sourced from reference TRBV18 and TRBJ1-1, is NAGVMQNPRHLVRRRGQEARLRCSPMKGHSHVYWYRQLPEEGLKFMVYLQKENIIDESGMPKERFSAEFPKEGPSILRIQQVVRGDSAAYFCASSPGTENTEAFFGQGTRLTVV.

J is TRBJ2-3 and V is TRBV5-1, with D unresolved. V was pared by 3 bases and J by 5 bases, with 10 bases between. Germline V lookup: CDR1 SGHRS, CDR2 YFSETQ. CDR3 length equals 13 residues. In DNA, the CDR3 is TGCGCCAGCAGCTCTATTCTAAGAGATACGCAGTATTTT. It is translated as CASSSILRDTQYF.

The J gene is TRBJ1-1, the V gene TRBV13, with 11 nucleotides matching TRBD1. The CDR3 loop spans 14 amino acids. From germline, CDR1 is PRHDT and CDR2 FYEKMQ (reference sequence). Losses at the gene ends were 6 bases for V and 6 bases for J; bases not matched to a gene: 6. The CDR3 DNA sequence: TGTGCCAGCAGACCTGGACAGGGGGCCGCTGAAGCTTTCTTT. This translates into CASRPGQGAAEAFF.